This TCR beta chain was sequenced during a study of T cell changes during pregnancy in multiple sclerosis. Germline values: CDR1 SGDLS, CDR2 YYNGEE. The V end lost 0 bases, the J end lost 0 bases, and 9 bases lay between the germline ends. CDR3 length equals 16 residues. TCRdb keeps only in-frame clones here, not all; method: immunoSEQ multiplex PCR. The table includes tens of thousands of clones, just over 90% detected once. The sequence was obtained from a female donor with multiple sclerosis, enrolled in a pregnancy study. The chain links TRBV9 to TRBJ2-2, with D hard to call. Sequenced material: peripheral blood, taken in the third trimester of pregnancy. The CDR3: CASSVAGQANTGELFF. The CDR3, as DNA: TGTGCCAGCAGCGTAGCTGGTCAGGCGAACACCGGGGAGCTGTTTTTT.